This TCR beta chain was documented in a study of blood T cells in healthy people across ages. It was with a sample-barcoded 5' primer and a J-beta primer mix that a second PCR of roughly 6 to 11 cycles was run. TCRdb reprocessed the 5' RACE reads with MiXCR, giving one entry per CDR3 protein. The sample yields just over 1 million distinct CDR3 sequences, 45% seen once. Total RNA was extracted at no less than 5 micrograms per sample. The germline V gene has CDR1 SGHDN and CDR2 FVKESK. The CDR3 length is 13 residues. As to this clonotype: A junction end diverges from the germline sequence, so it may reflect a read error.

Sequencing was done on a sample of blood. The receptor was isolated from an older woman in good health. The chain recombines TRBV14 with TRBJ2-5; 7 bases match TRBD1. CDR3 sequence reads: CASGHDRVSEQYF. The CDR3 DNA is TGTGCCAGCGGCCACGACAGGGTCAGTGAGCAGTACTTC.